A single T cell receptor beta chain is shown here with its context. The data are from a study of siplizumab effects on memory and regulatory T cells. V dropped 4 bases and J dropped 7 bases, with 18 bases sitting between them. CDR3 length equals 15 residues. Germline CDR1 reads SGHRS; CDR2 reads YFSETQ. Every sample had approximately 10^5 of its TCR templates assayed. Only in-frame clones appear in the TCRdb table, and some are missing; sequencing was by immunoSEQ multiplex PCR. The sample records some 90,000 clones, 85% to 90% being singletons. This TCR derives from a human donor in good health. The V gene is TRBV5-1, the J gene TRBJ1-5; D is perhaps TRBD1 (6 bases). Specimen: CD4+ T cells sorted from blood. The CDR3 reads CASSPEGRGVQPQHF. The DNA for the CDR3 is TGCGCCAGCAGCCCGGAGGGCAGGGGTGTGCAGCCCCAGCATTTT.